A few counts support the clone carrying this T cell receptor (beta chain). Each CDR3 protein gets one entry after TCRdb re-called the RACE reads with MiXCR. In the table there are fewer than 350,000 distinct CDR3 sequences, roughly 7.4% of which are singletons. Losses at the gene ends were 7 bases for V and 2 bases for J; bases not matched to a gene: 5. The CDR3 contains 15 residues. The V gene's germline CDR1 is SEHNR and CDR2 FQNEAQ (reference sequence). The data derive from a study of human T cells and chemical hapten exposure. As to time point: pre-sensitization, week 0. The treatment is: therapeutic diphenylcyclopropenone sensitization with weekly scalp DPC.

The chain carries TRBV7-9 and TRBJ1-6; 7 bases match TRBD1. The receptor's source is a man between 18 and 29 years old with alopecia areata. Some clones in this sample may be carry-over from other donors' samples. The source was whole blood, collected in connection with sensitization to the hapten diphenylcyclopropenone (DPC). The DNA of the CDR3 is TGTGCCAGCACCGAGGACAGGACCTATAATTCACCCCTCCACTTT. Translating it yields CASTEDRTYNSPLHF.